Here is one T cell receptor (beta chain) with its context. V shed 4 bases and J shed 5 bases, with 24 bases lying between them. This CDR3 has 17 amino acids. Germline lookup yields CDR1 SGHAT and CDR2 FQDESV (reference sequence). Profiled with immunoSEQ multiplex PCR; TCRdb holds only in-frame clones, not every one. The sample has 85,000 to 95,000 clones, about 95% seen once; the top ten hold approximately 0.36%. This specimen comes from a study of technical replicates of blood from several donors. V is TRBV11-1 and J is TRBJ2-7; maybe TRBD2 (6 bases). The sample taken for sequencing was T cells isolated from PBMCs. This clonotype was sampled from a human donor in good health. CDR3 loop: CASSSYSFGGYVHEQYF. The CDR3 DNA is TGTGCCAGCAGCTCCTACTCCTTTGGAGGGTACGTACACGAGCAGTACTTC. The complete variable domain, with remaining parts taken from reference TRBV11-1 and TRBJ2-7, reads EAEVAQSPRYKITEKSQAVAFWCDPISGHATLYWYRQILGQGPELLVQFQDESVVDDSQLPKDRFSAERLKGVDSTLKIQPAELGDSAMYLCASSSYSFGGYVHEQYFGPGTRLTVT.